Listed below are T cell receptor beta chains from one sample, sequenced in a study of shared clonotypes between healthy human individuals. Here immunoSEQ multiplex PCR was the method, and the copy in TCRdb shows in-frame clones only, minus some. The sample carries 450,000 to 600,000 clones, approximately 79% recorded once. The sequencing input was PBMCs. The receptors derive from a woman in her forties in good health. Some clones in this sample may be carry-over from other donors' samples. Both conserved end residues are part of each CDR3. The D gene is left open where the match is weak. Not every row has a clone size; where given, it reads once, few, many or a size class.

clone size	V gene	D gene	J gene	CDR3 DNA	CDR3 protein
few	TRBV9	-	TRBJ1-1	TGTGCCAGCAGCGTAGGAGAGGGACACCGAAACACTGAAGCTTTCTTT	CASSVGEGHRNTEAFF
-	TRBV14	TRBD2	TRBJ2-7	TGTGCCAGCAGCCAAAAAAGACTAGCGGGAGTGAGCGAGCAGTACTTC	CASSQKRLAGVSEQYF
-	TRBV5-1	-	TRBJ2-7	TGCGCCAGCAGCTTGGTCGGGGTCCACGAGCAGTACTTC	CASSLVGVHEQYF
-	TRBV12-5	-	TRBJ2-1	TGTGCTAGTGGTTTGGGGGACTTGACCCAGCAGTTCTTC	CASGLGDLTQQFF
few	TRBV2	-	TRBJ2-7	TGTGCCAGCACCCAAGAGAGGGAGAAGCAGTACTTC	CASTQEREKQYF
-	TRBV18	TRBD2	TRBJ2-7	TGTGCCAGCTCACCAACCGGCGGGGGGGCCTACGAGCAGTACTTC	CASSPTGGGAYEQYF
-	TRBV21-1	-	TRBJ1-2	TGTGCCAGCAGCAAAGACGGGGGGCTTGATGGCTACACCTTC	CASSKDGGLDGYTF
-	TRBV28	TRBD1	TRBJ1-2	TGTGCCAGCAGTTGGACAGGGACCGTCTATGGCTACACCTTC	CASSWTGTVYGYTF
-	TRBV28	-	TRBJ1-5	TGTGCCAGCAGTTCACGTTCGGTTAGGGTGCTTAGTCAGCCCCAGCATTTT	CASSSRSVRVLSQPQHF
few	TRBV7-9	TRBD2	TRBJ2-3	TGTGCCAGCAGTATCAGGAGCGGGGACTACACAGATACGCAGTATTTT	CASSIRSGDYTDTQYF
few	TRBV10-3	-	TRBJ1-2	TGTGCCATCAGTTCCGACAAAGACTATGGCTACACCTTC	CAISSDKDYGYTF
-	TRBV9	-	TRBJ2-7	TGTGCCAGCAGCGTAGACAGGGACTCCTACGAGCAGTACTTC	CASSVDRDSYEQYF
-	TRBV13	-	TRBJ1-4	TGTGCCAGCAGAGGAAGGGGATATATTAATGAAAAACTGTTTTTT	CASRGRGYINEKLFF
-	TRBV7-7	TRBD1	TRBJ2-2	TGTGCTAGCAGCTGGGACAGGAACACCGGGGAGCTGTTTTTT	CASSWDRNTGELFF
-	TRBV5-6	-	TRBJ2-1	TGTGCCAGCAGCTTGGCGACCCTCGGGCTCCATGAGCAGTTCTTC	CASSLATLGLHEQFF
few	TRBV9	-	TRBJ2-7	TGTGCCAGCAGCGTAGCACCGGGTGGGTTTTACGAGCAGTACTTC	CASSVAPGGFYEQYF
once	TRBV2	TRBD2	TRBJ2-2	TGTGCCAGCAGTCCCGGGACTAGCGCGAACACCGGGGAGCTGTTTTTT	CASSPGTSANTGELFF
-	TRBV28	TRBD1	TRBJ2-1	TGTGCCAGCAGAGGGACAGTGAAGTACAATGAGCAGTTCTTC	CASRGTVKYNEQFF